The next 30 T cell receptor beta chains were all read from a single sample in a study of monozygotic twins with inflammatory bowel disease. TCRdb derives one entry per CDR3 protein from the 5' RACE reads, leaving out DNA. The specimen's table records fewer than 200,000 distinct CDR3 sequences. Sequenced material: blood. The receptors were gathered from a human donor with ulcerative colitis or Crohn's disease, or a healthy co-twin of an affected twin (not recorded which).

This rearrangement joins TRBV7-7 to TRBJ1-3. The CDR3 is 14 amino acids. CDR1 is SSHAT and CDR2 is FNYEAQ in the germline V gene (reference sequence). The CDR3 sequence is CASSSSTQGNTIYF.

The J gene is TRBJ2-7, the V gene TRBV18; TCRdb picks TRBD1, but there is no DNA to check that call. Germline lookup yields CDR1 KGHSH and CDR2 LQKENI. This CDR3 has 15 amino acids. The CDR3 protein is CASSPDRGGSYEQYF.

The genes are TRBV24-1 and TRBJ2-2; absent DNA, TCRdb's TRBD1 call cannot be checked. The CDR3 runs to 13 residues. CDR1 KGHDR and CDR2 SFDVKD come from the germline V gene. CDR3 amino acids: CATKDRDTGELFF.

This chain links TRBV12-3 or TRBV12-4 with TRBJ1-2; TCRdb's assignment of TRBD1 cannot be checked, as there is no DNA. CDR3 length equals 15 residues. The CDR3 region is CASSLRRASNYGYTF.

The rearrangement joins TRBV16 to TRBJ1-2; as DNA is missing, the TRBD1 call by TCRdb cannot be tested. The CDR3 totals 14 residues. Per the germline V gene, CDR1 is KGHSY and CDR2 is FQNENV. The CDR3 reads CASSQSMRGRGYTF.

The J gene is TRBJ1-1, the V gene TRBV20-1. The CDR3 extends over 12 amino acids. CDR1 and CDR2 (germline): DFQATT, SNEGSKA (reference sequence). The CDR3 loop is CSARPYNTEAFF.

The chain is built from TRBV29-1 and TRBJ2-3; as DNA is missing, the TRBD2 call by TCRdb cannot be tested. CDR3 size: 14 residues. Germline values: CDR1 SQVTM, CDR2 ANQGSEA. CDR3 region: CSSERLAVTDTQYF.

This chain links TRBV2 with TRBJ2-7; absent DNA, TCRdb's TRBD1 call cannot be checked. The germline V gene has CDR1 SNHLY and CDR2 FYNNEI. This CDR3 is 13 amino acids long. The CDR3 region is CASKGTRSYEQYF.

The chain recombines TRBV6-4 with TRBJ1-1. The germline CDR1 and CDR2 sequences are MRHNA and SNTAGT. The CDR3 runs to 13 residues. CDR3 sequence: CASRKSASTEAFF.

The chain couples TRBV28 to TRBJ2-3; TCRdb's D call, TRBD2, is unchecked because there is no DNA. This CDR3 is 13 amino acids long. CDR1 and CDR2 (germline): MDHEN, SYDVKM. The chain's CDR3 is CASATSFPDTQYF.

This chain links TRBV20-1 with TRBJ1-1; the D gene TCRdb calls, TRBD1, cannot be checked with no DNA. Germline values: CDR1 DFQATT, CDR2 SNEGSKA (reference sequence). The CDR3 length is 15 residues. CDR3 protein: CSARATGTKSSEAFF.

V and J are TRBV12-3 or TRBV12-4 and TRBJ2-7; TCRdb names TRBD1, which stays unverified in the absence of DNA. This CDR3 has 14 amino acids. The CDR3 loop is CASSNSGGTYEQYF.

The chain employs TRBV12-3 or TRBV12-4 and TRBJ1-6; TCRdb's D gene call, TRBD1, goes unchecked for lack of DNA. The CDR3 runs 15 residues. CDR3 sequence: CASSALPGRDSPLHF.

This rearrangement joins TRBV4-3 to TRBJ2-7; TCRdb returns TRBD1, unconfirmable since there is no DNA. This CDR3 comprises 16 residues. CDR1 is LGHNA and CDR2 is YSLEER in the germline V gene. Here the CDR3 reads CASSQVSGTGVYEQYF.

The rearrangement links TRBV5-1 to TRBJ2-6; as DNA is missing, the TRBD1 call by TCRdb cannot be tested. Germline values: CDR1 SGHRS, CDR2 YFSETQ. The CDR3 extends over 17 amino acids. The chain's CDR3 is CASSRSGQGIGANVLTF.

CDR3 region: CASSLHSNEKLFF. The chain combines TRBV7-9 with TRBJ1-4. The CDR3 is made up of 13 amino acids. The germline CDR1 and CDR2 sequences are SEHNR and FQNEAQ (reference sequence).

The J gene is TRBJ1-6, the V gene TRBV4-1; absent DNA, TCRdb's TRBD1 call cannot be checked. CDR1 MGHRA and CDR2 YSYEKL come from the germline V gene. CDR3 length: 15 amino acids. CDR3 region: CASSPRTGINSPLHF.

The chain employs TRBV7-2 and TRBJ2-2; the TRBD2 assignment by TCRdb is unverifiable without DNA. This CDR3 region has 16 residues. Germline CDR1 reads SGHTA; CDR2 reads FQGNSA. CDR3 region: CASSLSAGDGVGELFF.

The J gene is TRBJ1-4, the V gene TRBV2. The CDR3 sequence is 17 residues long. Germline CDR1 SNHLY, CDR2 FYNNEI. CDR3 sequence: CANSGGQGGVVEEKLFF. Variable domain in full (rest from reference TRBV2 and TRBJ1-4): EPEVTQTPSHQVTQMGQEVILRCVPISNHLYFYWYRQILGQKVEFLVSFYNNEISEKSEIFDDQFSVERPDGSNFTLKIRSTKLEDSAMYFCANSGGQGGVVEEKLFFGSGTQLSVL.

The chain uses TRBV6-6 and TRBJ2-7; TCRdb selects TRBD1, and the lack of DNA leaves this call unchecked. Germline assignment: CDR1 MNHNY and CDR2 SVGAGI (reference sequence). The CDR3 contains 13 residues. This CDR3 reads CASSSQRGDEQYF.

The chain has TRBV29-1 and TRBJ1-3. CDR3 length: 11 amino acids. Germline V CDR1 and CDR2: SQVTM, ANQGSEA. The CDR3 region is CSVVQESTIYF.

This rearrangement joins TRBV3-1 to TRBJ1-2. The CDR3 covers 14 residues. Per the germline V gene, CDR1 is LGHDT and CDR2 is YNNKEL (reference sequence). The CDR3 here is CASSQQEGSYGYTF.

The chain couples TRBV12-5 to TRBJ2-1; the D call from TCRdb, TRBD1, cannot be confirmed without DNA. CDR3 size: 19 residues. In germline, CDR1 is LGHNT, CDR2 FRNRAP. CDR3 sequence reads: CASGLPPGGKGASYNEQFF.

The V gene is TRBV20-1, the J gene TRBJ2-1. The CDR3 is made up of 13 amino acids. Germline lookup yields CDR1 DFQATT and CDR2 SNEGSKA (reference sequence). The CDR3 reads CSATRIPSNEQFF.

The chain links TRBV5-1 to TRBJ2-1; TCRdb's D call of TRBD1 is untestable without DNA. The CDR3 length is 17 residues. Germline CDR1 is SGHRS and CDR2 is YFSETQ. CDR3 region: CASSSGAGQVSYNEQFF.

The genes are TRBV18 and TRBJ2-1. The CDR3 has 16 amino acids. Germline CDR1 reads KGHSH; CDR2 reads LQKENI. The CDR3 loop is CASSPRSSASYNEQFF.

Here the CDR3 reads CASSPPGLAGLEQYF. V gene TRBV7-8 combines with J gene TRBJ2-7; absent DNA, TCRdb's TRBD2 call cannot be checked. Germline V gene sequence: CDR1 SGHVS, CDR2 FQNEAQ. The CDR3 runs 15 residues.

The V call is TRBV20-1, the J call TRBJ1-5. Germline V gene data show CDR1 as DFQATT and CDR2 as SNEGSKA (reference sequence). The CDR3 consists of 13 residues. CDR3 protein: CSATQGRWQPQHF.

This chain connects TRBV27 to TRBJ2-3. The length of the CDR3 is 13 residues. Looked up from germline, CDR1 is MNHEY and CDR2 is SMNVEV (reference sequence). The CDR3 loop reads CASSYALGDTQYF.

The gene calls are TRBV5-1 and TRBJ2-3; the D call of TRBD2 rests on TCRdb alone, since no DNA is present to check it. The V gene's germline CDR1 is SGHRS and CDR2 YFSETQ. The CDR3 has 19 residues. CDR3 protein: CASSLVGTSGSGETDTQYF.